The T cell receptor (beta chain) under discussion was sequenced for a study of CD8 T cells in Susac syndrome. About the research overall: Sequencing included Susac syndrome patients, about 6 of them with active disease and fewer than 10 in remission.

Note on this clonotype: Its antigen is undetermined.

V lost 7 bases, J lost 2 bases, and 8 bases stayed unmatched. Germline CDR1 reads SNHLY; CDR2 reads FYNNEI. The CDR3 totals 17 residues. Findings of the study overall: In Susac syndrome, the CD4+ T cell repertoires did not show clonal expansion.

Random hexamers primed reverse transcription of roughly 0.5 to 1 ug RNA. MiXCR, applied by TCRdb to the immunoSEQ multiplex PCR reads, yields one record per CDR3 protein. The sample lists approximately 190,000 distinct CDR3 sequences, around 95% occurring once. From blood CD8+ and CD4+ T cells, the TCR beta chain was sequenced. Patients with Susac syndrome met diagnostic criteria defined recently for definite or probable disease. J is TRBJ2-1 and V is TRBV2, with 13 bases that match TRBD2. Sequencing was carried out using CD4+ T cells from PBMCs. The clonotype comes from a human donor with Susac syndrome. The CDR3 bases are TGTGCCAGCACGAAGGGGACTAGCGGGGACACCTACAATGAGCAGTTCTTC. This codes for CASTKGTSGDTYNEQFF. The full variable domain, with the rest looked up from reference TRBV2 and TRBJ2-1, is EPEVTQTPSHQVTQMGQEVILRCVPISNHLYFYWYRQILGQKVEFLVSFYNNEISEKSEIFDDQFSVERPDGSNFTLKIRSTKLEDSAMYFCASTKGTSGDTYNEQFFGPGTRLTVL.